This T cell receptor (beta chain) was identified during a study of identical twins. A note on this clonotype: The target antigen is unknown.

Study-level findings and limits: While abundant cord blood beta clonotypes carried fewer insertions, memory repertoires showed no such pattern.

The CDR3 is 11 residues long. Germline V gives CDR1 DFQATT, CDR2 SNEGSKA (reference sequence). The V and J ends lost 5 bases and 8 bases respectively, with 12 bases between them. Using its own MiXCR run on the 5' RACE reads, TCRdb lists one record per CDR3 protein. The profile shows hundreds of thousands of distinct CDR3 sequences, about 24% of them singletons. The data also belong to a second study, concerning T cells expressing NK-cell markers. That report adds: Each TCR beta repertoire originated in sorted T cells that were CD3+CD56+NKG2C+, CD3+CD56+NKG2C- or CD3+CD56-NKG2C+.

Specimen: CD4+ T cells sorted from blood. The receptor was isolated from a woman under 30 in good health. V is TRBV20-1 and J is TRBJ1-2; no definite D call. The chain's CDR3 is CSAALIRGYTF. In DNA form, the CDR3 reads TGCAGTGCTGCCCTCATTCGGGGCTACACCTTC.